The source of this TCR beta chain is a study of cytomegalovirus exposure and HLA in healthy donors. The germline CDR1 and CDR2 sequences are MGHDK and SYGVNS. The CDR3 contains 12 residues. J lost 6 bases, V lost 7 bases, and 4 bases had no gene match. The table lists this clone with a few counts. The PCR used 60 Vbeta and 13 Jbeta primers. Clones were sequenced by immunoSEQ multiplex PCR, and TCRdb holds only the in-frame ones, with some missing. The profile shows approximately 190,000 clones, around 83% of them singletons. Specimen: PBMCs. The clonotype was recovered from a woman aged 18-35 years in good health and CMV-seronegative. The chain has TRBV25-1 and TRBJ1-1; TRBD1 matches at 8 bases. Written as DNA, the CDR3 is TGTGCCAGCAATGGACAGGGCCCTGAAGCTTTCTTT. Translating gives CASNGQGPEAFF.